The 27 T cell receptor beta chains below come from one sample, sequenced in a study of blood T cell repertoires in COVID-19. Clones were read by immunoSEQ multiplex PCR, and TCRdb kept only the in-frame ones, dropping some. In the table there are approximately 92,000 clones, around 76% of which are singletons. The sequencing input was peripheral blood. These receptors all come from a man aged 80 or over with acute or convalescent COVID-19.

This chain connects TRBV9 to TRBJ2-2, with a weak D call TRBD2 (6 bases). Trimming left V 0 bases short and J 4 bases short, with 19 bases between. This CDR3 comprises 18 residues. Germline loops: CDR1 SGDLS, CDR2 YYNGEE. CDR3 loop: CASSVAVSGGVGTGELFF. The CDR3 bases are TGTGCCAGCAGCGTAGCGGTCTCCGGAGGGGTCGGCACCGGGGAGCTGTTTTTT. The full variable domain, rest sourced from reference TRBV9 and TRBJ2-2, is DSGVTQTPKHLITATGQRVTLRCSPRSGDLSVYWYQQSLDQGLQFLIQYYNGEERAKGNILERFSAQQFPDLHSELNLSSLELGDSALYFCASSVAVSGGVGTGELFFGEGSRLTVL.

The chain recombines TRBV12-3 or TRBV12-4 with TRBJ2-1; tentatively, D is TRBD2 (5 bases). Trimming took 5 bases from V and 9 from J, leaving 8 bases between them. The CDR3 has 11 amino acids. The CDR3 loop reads CASSERGEQFF. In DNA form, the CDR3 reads TGTGCCAGCAGTGAACGGGGTGAGCAGTTCTTC.

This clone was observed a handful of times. The CDR3 loop reads CASSPGAFGYEQYF. DNA of the CDR3: TGCGCCAGCAGCCCTGGGGCTTTTGGCTACGAGCAGTACTTC. This chain joins TRBV4-3 and TRBJ2-7; weak D call: TRBD1 (5 bases). The germline CDR1 and CDR2 sequences are LGHNA and YSLEER. The CDR3 extends over 14 amino acids. Trimming shortened V by 4 bases and J by 3 bases, and 13 bases separated the two germline ends.

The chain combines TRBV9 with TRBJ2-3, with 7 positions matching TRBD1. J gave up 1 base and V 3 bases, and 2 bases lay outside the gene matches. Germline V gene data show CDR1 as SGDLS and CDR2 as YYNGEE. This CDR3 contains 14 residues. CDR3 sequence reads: CASSEDRGTDTQYF. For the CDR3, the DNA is TGTGCCAGCAGCGAAGACAGGGGCACAGATACGCAGTATTTT.

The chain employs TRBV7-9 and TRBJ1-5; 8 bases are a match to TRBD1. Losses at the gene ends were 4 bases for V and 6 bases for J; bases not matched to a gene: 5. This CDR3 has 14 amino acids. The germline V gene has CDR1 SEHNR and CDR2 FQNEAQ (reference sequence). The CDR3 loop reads CASSSDRAGQPQHF. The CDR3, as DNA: TGTGCCAGCAGCTCGGACAGGGCAGGTCAGCCCCAGCATTTT.

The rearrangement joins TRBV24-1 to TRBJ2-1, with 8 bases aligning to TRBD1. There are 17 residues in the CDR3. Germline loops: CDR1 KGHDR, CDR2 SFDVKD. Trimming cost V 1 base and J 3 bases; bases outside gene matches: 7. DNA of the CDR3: TGTGCCACCAGTGATTTATCGGGGACAGGCGACTACAATGAGCAGTTCTTC. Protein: CATSDLSGTGDYNEQFF.

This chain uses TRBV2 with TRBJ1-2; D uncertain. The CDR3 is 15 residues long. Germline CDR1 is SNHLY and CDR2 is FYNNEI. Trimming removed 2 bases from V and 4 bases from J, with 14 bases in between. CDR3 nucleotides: TGTGCCAGCAGTGAACTCACGGTAGTTAGCTATGGCTACACCTTC. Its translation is CASSELTVVSYGYTF.

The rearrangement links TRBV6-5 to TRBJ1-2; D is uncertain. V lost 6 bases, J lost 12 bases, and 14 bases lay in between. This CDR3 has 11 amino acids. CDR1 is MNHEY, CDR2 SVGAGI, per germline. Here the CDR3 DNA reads TGTGCCAGCAGCCCCCCCGGGTACGACACCTTC. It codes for CASSPPGYDTF.

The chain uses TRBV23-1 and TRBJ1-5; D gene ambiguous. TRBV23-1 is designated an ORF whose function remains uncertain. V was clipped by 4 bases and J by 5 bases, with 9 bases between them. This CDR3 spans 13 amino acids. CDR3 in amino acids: CASSRVYYQPQHF. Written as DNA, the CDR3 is TGCGCCAGCAGTCGAGTATATTATCAGCCCCAGCATTTT.

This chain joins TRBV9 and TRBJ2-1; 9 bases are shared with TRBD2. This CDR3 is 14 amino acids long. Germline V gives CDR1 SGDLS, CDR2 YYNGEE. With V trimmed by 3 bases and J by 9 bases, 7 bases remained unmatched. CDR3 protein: CASSGKRGDSEQFF. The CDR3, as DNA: TGTGCCAGCAGCGGGAAGCGGGGGGACTCTGAGCAGTTCTTC.

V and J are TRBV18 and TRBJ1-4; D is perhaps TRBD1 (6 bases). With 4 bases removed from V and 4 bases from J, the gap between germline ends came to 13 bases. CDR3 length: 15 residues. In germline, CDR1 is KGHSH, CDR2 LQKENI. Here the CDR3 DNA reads TGTGCCAGCTCACTTGACAGGTTTTTTAATGAAAAACTGTTTTTT. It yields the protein CASSLDRFFNEKLFF.

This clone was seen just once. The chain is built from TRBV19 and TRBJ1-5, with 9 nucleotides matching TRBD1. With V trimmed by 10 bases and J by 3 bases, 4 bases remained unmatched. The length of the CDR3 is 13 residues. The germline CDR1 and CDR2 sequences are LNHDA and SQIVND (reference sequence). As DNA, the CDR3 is TGTGCCATACAGGGGGCATACAATCAGCCCCAGCATTTT. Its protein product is CAIQGAYNQPQHF. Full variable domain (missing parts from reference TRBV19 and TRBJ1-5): DGGITQSPKYLFRKEGQNVTLSCEQNLNHDAMYWYRQDPGQGLRLIYYSQIVNDFQKGDIAEGYSVSREKKESFPLTVTSAQKNPTAFYLCAIQGAYNQPQHFGDGTRLSIL.

CDR3 amino acids: CASSLWAGQGEWDWTEAFF. The CDR3 nucleotides read TGTGCCAGCAGCCTATGGGCGGGGCAGGGAGAGTGGGATTGGACTGAAGCTTTCTTT. The gene calls are TRBV11-2 and TRBJ1-1; a weak D match, TRBD1 (5 bases). The CDR3 extends over 19 amino acids. V lost 5 bases and J 5 bases, leaving 30 bases between the germline ends. The germline V gene has CDR1 SGHAT and CDR2 FQNNGV.

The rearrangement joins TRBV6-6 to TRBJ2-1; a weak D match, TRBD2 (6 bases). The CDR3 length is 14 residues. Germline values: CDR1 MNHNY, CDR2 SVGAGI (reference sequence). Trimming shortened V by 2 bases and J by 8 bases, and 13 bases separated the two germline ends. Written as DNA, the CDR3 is TGTGCCAGCAGTTACCACGGGGACTCGGATGAGCAGTTCTTC. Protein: CASSYHGDSDEQFF.

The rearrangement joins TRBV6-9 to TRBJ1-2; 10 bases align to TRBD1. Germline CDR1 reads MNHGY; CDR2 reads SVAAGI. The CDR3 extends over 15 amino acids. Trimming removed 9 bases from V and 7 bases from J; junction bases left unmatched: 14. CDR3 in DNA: TGTGCCAGATCCGCAGACGGACAGGGGGACGGTGGCTACACCTTC. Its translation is CARSADGQGDGGYTF.

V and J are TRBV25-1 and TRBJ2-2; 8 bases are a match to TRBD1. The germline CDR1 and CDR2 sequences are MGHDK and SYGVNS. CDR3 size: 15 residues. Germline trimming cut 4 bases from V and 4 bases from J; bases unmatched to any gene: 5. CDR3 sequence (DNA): TGTGCCAGCAGTGTACCGGACAGGGCCACCGGGGAGCTGTTTTTT. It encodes CASSVPDRATGELFF.

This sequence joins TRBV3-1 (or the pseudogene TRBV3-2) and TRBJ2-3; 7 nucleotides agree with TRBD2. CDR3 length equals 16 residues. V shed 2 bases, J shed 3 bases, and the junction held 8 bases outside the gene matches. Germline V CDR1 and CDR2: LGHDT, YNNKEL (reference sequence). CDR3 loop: CASSQIGGGPTDTQYF. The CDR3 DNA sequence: TGTGCCAGCAGCCAAATCGGGGGAGGGCCGACAGATACGCAGTATTTT.

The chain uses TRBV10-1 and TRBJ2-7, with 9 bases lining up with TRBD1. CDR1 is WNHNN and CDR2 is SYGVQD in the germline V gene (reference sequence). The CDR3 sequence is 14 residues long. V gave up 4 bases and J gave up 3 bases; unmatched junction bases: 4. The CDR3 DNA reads TGCGCCAGCAGTGCGGGACAGGGACTCTACGAGCAGTACTTC. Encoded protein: CASSAGQGLYEQYF.

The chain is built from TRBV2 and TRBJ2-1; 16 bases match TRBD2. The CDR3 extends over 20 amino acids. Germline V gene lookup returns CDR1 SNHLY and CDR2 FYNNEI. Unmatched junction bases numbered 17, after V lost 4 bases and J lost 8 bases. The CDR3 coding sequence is TGTGCCAGCAGTGGAAGGACAGGGGATGGGACTAGCGGGAGGGCCGATGAGCAGTTCTTC. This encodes CASSGRTGDGTSGRADEQFF.

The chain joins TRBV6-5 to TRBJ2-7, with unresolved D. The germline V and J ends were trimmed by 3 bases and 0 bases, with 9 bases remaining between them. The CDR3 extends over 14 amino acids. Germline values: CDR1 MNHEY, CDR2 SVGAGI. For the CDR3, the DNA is TGTGCCAGCAGTTATGGGCCTAACTCCTACGAGCAGTACTTC. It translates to CASSYGPNSYEQYF.

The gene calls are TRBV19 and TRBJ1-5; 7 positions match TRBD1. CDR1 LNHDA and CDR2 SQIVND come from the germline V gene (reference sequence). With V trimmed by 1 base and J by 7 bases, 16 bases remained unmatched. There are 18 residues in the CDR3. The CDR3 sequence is CASSIVRQGRGGGQPQHF. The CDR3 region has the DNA TGTGCCAGTAGTATAGTCCGACAGGGACGAGGGGGCGGACAGCCCCAGCATTTT.

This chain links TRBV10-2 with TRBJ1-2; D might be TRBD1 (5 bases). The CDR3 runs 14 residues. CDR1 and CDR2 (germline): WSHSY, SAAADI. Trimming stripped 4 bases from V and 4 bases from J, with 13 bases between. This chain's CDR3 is CASSARRGSYGYTF. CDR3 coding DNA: TGCGCCAGCAGTGCTCGGAGGGGAAGCTATGGCTACACCTTC.

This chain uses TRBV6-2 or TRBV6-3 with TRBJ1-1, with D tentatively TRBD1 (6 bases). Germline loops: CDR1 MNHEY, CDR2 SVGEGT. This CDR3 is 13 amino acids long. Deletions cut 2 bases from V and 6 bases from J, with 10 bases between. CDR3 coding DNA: TGTGCCAGCAGTTACGGACAGATATCTGAAGCTTTCTTT. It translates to CASSYGQISEAFF.

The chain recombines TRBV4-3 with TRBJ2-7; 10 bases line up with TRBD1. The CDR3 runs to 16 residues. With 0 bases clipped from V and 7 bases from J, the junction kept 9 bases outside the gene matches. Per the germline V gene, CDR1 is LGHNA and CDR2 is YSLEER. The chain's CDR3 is CASSQDRRQGAREQYF. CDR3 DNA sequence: TGCGCCAGCAGCCAAGATCGGCGACAGGGGGCGAGGGAGCAGTACTTC.

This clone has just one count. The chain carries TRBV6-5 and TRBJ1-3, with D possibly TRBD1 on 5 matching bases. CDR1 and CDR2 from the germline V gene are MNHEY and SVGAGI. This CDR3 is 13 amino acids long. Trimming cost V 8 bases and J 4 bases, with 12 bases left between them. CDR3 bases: TGTGCCAGCCGGCAGGGATCGGGAAACACCATATATTTT. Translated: CASRQGSGNTIYF.

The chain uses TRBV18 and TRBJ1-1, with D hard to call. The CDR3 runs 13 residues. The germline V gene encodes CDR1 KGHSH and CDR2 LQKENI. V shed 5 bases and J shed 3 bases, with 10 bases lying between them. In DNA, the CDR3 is TGTGCCAGCTCAGCCGGGGTCTACACTGAAGCTTTCTTT. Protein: CASSAGVYTEAFF.

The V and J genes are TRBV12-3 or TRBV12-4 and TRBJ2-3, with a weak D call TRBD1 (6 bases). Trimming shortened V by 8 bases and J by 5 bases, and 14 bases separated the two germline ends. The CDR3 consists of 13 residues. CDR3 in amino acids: CASRHRDQDTQYF. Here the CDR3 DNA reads TGTGCCAGCCGACACAGGGACCAAGATACGCAGTATTTT.